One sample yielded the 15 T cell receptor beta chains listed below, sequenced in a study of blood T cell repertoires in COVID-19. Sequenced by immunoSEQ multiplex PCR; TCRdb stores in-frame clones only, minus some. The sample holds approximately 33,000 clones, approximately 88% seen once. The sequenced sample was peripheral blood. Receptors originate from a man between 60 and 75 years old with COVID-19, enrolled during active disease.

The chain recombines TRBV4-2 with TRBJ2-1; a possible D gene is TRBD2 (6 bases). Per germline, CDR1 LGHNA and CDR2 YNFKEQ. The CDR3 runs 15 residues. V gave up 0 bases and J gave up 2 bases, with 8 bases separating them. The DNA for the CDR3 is TGTGCCAGCAGCCAAGATCTAGCGACCTACAATGAGCAGTTCTTC. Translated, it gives CASSQDLATYNEQFF.

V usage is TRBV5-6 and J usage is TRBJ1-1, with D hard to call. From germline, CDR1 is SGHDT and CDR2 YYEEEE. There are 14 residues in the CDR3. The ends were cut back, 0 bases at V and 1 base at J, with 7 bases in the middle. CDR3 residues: CASSLAGGNTEAFF. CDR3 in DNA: TGTGCCAGCAGCTTGGCCGGAGGGAACACTGAAGCTTTCTTT.

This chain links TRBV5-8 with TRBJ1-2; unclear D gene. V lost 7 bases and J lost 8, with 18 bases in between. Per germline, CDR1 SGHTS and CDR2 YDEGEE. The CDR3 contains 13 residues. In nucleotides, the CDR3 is TGTGCCAGCGCCCCCCAGGTGACCGGAGGCTACACCTTC. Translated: CASAPQVTGGYTF.

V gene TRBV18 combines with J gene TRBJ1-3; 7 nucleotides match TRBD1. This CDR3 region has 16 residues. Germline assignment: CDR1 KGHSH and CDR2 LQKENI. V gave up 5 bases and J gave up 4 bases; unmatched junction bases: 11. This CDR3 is CASSASKQGTGNTIYF. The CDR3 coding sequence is TGTGCCAGCTCAGCATCTAAACAGGGGACAGGAAACACCATATATTTT.

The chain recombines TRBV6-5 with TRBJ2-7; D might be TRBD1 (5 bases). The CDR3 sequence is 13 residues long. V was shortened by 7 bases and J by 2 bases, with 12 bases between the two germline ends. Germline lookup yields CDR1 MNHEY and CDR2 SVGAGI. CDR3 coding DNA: TGTGCCAGCAATGTGGGGCCCACCTACGAGCAGTACTTC. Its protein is CASNVGPTYEQYF.

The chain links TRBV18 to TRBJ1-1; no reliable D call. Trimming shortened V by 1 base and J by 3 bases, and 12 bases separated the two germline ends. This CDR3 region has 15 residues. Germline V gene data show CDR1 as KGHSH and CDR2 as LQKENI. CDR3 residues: CASSPLQEWDTEAFF. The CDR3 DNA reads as TGTGCCAGCTCACCACTCCAGGAATGGGACACTGAAGCTTTCTTT.

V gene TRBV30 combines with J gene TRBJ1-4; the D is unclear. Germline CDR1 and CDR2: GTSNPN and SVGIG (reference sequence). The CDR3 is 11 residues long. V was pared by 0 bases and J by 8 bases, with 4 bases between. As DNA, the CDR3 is TGTGCCTGGAGTGTACAGGAAAAACTGTTTTTT. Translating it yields CAWSVQEKLFF. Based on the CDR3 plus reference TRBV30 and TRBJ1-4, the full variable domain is SQTIHQWPATLVQPVGSPLSLECTVEGTSNPNLYWYRQAAGRGLQLLFYSVGIGQISSEVPQNLSASRPQDRQFILSSKKLLLSDSGFYLCAWSVQEKLFFGSGTQLSVL.

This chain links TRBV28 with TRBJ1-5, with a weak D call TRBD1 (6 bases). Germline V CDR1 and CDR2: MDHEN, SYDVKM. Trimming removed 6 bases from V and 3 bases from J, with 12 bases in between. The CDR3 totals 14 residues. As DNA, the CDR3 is TGTGCCAGCAGCAAAGGGGGAACCAATCAGCCCCAGCATTTT. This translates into CASSKGGTNQPQHF.

CDR3 protein: CASSPRANYGYTF. As DNA, the CDR3 is TGTGCCAGCAGCCCCCGAGCTAACTATGGCTACACCTTC. The chain combines TRBV7-2 with TRBJ1-2; no firm D call. Deletions cut 5 bases from V and 0 bases from J, with 7 bases between. Germline V gene lookup returns CDR1 SGHTA and CDR2 FQGNSA. The CDR3 has 13 amino acids.

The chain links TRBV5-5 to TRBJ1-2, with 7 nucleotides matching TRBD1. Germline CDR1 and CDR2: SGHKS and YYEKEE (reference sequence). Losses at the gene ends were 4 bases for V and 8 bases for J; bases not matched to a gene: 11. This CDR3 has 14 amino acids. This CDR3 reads CASSPEDRVLGYTF. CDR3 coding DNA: TGTGCCAGCAGCCCGGAAGACAGGGTCTTGGGCTACACCTTC.

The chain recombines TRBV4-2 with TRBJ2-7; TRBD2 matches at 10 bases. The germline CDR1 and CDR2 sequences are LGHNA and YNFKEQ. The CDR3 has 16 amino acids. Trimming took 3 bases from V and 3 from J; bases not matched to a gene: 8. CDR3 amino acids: CASSQAGTSAFYEQYF. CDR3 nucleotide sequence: TGTGCCAGCAGCCAGGCCGGGACTAGCGCCTTCTACGAGCAGTACTTC.

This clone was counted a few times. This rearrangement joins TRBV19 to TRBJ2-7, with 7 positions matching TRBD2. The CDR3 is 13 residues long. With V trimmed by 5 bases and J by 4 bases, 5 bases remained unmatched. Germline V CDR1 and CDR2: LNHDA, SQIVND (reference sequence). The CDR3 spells CASSPQRGYEQYF. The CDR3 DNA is TGTGCCAGTAGTCCCCAGCGGGGTTACGAGCAGTACTTC.

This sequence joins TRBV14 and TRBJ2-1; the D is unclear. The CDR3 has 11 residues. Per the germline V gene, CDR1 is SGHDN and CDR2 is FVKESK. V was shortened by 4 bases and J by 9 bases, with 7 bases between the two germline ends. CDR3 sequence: CASSLSREQFF. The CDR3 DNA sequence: TGTGCCAGCAGCCTATCGCGTGAGCAGTTCTTC.

The CDR3 coding sequence is TGTGCCACCAGTGATTTGGGGACAGGGGTTGAGTACGAGCAGTACTTC. Protein product: CATSDLGTGVEYEQYF. This chain joins TRBV24-1 and TRBJ2-7, with TRBD1 matching 10 bases. After removal of 0 bases from V and 4 bases from J, the junction contained 5 bases not matched to a gene. CDR3 length equals 16 residues. Germline CDR1 reads KGHDR; CDR2 reads SFDVKD.

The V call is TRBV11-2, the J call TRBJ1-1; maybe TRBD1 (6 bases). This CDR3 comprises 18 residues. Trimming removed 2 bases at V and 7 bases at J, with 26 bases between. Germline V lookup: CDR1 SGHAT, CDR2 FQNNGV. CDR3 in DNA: TGTGCCAGCAGCTTAAGGATCGCAGGGGAATTATCTTCTGGTGAAGCTTTCTTT. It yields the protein CASSLRIAGELSSGEAFF.